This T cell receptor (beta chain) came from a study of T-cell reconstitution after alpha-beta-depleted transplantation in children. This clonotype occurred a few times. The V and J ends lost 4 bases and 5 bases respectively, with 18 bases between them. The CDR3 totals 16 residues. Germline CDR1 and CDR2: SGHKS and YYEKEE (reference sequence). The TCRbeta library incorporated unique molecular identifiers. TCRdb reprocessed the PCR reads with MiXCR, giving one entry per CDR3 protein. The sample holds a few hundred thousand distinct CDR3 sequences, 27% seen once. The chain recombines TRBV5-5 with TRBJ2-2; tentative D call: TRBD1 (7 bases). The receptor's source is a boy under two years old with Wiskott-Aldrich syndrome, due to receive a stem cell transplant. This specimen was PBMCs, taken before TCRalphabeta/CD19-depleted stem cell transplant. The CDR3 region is CASSVRQGRETGELFF. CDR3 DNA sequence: TGTGCCAGCAGCGTCCGACAGGGTCGGGAGACCGGGGAGCTGTTTTTT.